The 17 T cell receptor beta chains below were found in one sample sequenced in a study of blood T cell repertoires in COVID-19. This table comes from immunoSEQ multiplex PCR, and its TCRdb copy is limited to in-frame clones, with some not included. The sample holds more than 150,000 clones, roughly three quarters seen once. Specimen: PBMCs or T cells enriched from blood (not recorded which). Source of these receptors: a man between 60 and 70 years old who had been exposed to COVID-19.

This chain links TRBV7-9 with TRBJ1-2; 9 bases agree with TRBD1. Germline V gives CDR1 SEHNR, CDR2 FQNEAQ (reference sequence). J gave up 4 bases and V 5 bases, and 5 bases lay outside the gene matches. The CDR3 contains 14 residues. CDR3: CASSRTGGGYGYTF. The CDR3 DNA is TGTGCCAGCAGCCGCACAGGGGGCGGCTATGGCTACACCTTC. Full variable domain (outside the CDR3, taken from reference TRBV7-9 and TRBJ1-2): DTGVSQNPRHKITKRGQNVTFRCDPISEHNRLYWYRQTLGQGPEFLTYFQNEAQLEKSRLLSDRFSAERPKGSFSTLEIQRTEQGDSAMYLCASSRTGGGYGYTFGSGTRLTVV.

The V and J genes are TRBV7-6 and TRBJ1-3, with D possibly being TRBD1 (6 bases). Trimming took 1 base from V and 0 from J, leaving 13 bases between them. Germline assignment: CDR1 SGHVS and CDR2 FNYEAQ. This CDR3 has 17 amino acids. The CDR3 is CASSLGAGVSSGNTIYF. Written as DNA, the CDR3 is TGTGCCAGCAGCTTAGGGGCAGGGGTTTCCTCTGGAAACACCATATATTTT.

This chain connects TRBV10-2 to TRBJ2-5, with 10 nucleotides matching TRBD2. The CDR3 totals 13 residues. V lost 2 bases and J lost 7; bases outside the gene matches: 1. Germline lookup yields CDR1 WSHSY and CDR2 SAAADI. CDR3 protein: CASSESGRGTQYF. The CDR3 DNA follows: TGCGCCAGCAGTGAGAGCGGGAGGGGGACCCAGTACTTC.

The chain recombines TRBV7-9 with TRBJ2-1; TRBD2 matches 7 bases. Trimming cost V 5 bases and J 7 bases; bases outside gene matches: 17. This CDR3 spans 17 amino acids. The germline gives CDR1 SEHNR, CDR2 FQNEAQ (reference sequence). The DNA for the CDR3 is TGTGCCAGCAGCGAACGACTCTTACGGCGGGAGAGGAATGAGCAGTTCTTC. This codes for CASSERLLRRERNEQFF.

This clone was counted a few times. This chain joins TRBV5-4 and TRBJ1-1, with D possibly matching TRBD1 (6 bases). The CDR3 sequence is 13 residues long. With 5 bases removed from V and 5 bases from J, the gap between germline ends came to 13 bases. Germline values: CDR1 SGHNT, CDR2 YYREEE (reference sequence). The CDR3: CASSSAGVTEAFF. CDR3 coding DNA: TGTGCCAGCAGTTCGGCAGGGGTAACTGAAGCTTTCTTT.

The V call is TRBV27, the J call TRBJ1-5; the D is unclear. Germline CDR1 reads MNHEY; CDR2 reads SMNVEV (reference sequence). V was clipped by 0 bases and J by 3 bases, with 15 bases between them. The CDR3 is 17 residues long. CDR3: CASSLSSFGNLNQPQHF. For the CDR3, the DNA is TGTGCCAGCAGTTTATCCAGTTTCGGGAACCTCAATCAGCCCCAGCATTTT.

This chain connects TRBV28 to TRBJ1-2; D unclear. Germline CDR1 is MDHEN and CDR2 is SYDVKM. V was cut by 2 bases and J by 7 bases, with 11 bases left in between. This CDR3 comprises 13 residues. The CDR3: CASSLMGSLGYTF. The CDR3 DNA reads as TGTGCCAGCAGTTTAATGGGGAGTCTTGGCTACACCTTC.

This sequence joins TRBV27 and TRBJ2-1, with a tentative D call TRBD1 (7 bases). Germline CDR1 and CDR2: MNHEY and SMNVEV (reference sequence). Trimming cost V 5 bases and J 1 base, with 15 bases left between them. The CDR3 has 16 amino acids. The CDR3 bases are TGTGCCAGCAGTCCTAACAGGGGAGGTTCCTACAATGAGCAGTTCTTC. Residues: CASSPNRGGSYNEQFF.

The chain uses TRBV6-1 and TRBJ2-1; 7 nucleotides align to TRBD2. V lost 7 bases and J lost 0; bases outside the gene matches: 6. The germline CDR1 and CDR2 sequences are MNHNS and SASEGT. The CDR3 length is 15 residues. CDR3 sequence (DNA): TGTGCCAGCACCCGGGAGGCCAGCTCCTACAATGAGCAGTTCTTC. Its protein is CASTREASSYNEQFF.

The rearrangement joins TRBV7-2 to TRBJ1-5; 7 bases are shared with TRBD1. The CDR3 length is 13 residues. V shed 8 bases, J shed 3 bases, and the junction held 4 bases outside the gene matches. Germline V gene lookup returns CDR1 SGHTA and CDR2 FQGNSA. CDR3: CASCRGNNQPQHF. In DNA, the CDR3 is TGTGCCAGCTGCAGGGGGAACAATCAGCCCCAGCATTTT.

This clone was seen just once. DNA of the CDR3: TGCGCCAGCAGCTTGGGCGGACAGCCGAACACCGGGGAGCTGTTTTTT. Protein: CASSLGGQPNTGELFF. The chain employs TRBV5-1 and TRBJ2-2; TRBD1 is a possible D gene (6 bases). Germline-derived CDR1 and CDR2 are SGHRS and YFSETQ. This CDR3 region has 16 residues. Trimming stripped 0 bases from V and 0 bases from J, with 9 bases between.

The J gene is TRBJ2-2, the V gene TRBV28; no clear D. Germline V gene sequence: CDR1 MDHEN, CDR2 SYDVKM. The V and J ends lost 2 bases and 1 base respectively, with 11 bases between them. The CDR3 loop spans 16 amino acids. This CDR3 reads CASSLPKQLNTGELFF. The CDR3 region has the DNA TGTGCCAGCAGTTTACCAAAACAGCTGAACACCGGGGAGCTGTTTTTT.

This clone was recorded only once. The CDR3 loop reads CASSFRGLREVGYTF. CDR3 DNA: TGTGCCAGCAGCTTCAGGGGCCTTCGGGAGGTTGGCTACACCTTC. The rearrangement uses TRBV27 and TRBJ1-2; weak D call: TRBD1 (6 bases). The CDR3 length is 15 residues. The germline V gene has CDR1 MNHEY and CDR2 SMNVEV (reference sequence). Between the trimmed V and J ends, which lost 6 bases and 7 bases, there was a span of 21 bases.

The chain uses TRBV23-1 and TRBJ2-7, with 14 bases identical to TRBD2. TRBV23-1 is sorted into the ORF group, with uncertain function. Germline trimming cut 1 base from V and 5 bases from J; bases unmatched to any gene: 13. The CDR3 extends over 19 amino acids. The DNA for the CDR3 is TGCGCCAGCAGTCAATGGAGGACGGGACTAGCGGGAGCTCACGACGAGCAGTACTTC. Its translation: CASSQWRTGLAGAHDEQYF.

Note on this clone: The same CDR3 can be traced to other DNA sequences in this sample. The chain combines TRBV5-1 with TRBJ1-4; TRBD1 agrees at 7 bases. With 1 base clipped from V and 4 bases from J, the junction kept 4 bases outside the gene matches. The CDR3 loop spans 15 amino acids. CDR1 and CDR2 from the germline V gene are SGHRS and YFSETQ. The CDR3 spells CASSLSGTDNEKLFF. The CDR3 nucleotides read TGCGCCAGCAGCTTGTCCGGGACAGATAATGAAAAACTGTTTTTT.

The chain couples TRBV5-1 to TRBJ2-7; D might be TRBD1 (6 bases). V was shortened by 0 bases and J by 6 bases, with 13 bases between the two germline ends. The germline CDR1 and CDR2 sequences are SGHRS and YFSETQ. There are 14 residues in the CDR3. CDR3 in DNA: TGCGCCAGCAGCTTGGACAGGGTCTTTTCCGAGCAGTACTTC. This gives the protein CASSLDRVFSEQYF.

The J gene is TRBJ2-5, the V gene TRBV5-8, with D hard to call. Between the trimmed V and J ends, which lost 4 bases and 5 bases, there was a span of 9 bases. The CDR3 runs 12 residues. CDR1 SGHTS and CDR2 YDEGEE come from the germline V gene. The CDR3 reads CASSPELETQYF. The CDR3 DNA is TGTGCCAGCAGCCCGGAGCTCGAGACCCAGTACTTC. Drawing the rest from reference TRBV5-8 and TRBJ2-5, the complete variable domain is EAGVTQSPTHLIKTRGQQATLRCSPISGHTSVYWYQQALGLGLQFLLWYDEGEERNRGNFPPRFSGRQFPNYSSELNVNALELEDSALYLCASSPELETQYFGPGTRLLVL.